A selection of T cell receptor beta chains follows, all from one sample in a study of blood T cell repertoires in COVID-19. The repertoire was sequenced with immunoSEQ multiplex PCR; TCRdb's copy has only in-frame clones and lacks some. The data show approximately 200,000 clones, with around 89% seen just once and over 3% held by the top ten. Sequencing used PBMCs or T cells enriched from blood (not recorded which). These receptors were obtained from a woman in her late teens or twenties in a cohort exposed to, infected with or recovered from COVID-19 (not recorded which). Both conserved end residues are part of each CDR3. Clone size is stated in some rows and not others, as once, few, many or a class when expanded.

TRBV18	-	TRBJ1-3	CASSPTGEAGNTIYF
TRBV28	-	TRBJ2-5	CASSLGGAKETQYF
TRBV20-1	once	TRBJ2-7	CSGTTGDEQYF
TRBV7-8	-	TRBJ2-5	CASVSQREGQGTQYF
TRBV2	-	TRBJ1-5	CASRGDSNQPQHF
TRBV15	-	TRBJ2-1	CATSRGRTTYNEQFF
TRBV6-5	-	TRBJ1-6	CASSYSSGNNSPLHF
TRBV18	-	TRBJ2-1	CASSPQRGTYNEQFF
TRBV5-1	-	TRBJ1-2	CASSLGGQLNGYTF
TRBV3-1/TRBV3-2	once	TRBJ1-6	CASSQVNQNRGFVSYNSPLHF
TRBV3-1/TRBV3-2	-	TRBJ1-6	CASSQGGAGRERNSPLHF
TRBV24-1	-	TRBJ1-2	CATSDLEGAVDYTF
TRBV19	-	TRBJ2-3	CASSEGLAGGTDTQYF
TRBV5-5	once	TRBJ2-7	CASSLVLPSEQYF
TRBV5-6	-	TRBJ1-4	CASSLQGVDEKLFF
TRBV29-1	-	TRBJ1-1	CSVRNRGETEAFF
TRBV12-3/TRBV12-4	-	TRBJ1-4	CASSLGQREKLFF
TRBV5-1	-	TRBJ2-1	CASSLQIHRGLGSGEQFF
TRBV11-1	-	TRBJ2-3	CASSPRTARTDTQYF
TRBV27	few	TRBJ1-2	CASSPRTGGYGYTF
TRBV13	-	TRBJ1-1	CASSLGGRPPEAFF
TRBV27	-	TRBJ2-7	CASSPGSSGTYEQYF
TRBV6-5	-	TRBJ2-3	CTSSLAETSTDTQYF
TRBV28	once	TRBJ1-2	CASSLSRDSNGYTF
TRBV7-8	-	TRBJ2-7	CASSLIRGSFEQYF
TRBV19	-	TRBJ2-6	CATRPRGSGANVLTF
TRBV2	-	TRBJ1-2	CASSRSNYGYTF
TRBV12-3/TRBV12-4	-	TRBJ1-6	CASSFQNFSPLHF
TRBV10-2	-	TRBJ2-3	CASSPTSGSTDTQYF
TRBV7-6	-	TRBJ2-5	CASSSRREAGVRYF
TRBV5-6	once	TRBJ2-3	CASSFIQQGPDTQYF
TRBV11-2	-	TRBJ2-7	CASRRLAGAYEQYF
TRBV3-1/TRBV3-2	-	TRBJ2-5	CASSQDRAAGGVKETQYF
TRBV4-2	-	TRBJ2-1	CASSQDSGTYNEQFF
TRBV7-9	-	TRBJ1-1	CASSVIGGWTEAFF
TRBV9	-	TRBJ1-2	CASSVGDRNFYGYTF
TRBV19	-	TRBJ1-1	CASSYDGTDTEAFF
TRBV4-1	-	TRBJ2-2	CASSLEQGTGELFF
TRBV5-6	-	TRBJ2-1	CASSLELGTGLNEQFF
TRBV2	-	TRBJ1-4	CASRAGLSSEKLFF
TRBV19	-	TRBJ2-3	CASSPQSGQGPTDTQYF
TRBV30	-	TRBJ2-7	CAWSVLRDGEQYF
TRBV7-2	-	TRBJ2-3	CASSLGASGVTDTQYF
TRBV7-9	-	TRBJ1-1	CASRPTGMNTEAFF
TRBV19	-	TRBJ2-1	CASNDLGRGVLNEQFF
TRBV5-5	-	TRBJ2-5	CASSLRSGQVQETQYF
TRBV18	-	TRBJ2-5	CASSRWDSPQETQYF
TRBV7-3	-	TRBJ2-3	CASSFDRRDTQYF
TRBV5-1	-	TRBJ1-2	CASSLRRGQNYGYTF
TRBV28	-	TRBJ2-7	CASSSPRLEQYF
TRBV28	-	TRBJ2-1	CASREGTGPYNEQFF
TRBV11-3	-	TRBJ2-7	CASSSRLAGVSSYEQYF
TRBV11-2	-	TRBJ2-3	CASSLGGTDTQYF
TRBV3-1/TRBV3-2	-	TRBJ1-1	CASSQAAGGTEAFF
TRBV7-2	few	TRBJ1-5	CASSVGQPGMNQPQHF
TRBV2	-	TRBJ1-1	CASRTGGRPEAFF
TRBV7-6	-	TRBJ1-4	CASSLAGDRGEKLFF
TRBV19	-	TRBJ1-2	CASSIGGQYRYGYTF